One sample yielded the 30 T cell receptor beta chains listed below, sequenced in a study of blood T cell repertoires in COVID-19. Sequencing used immunoSEQ multiplex PCR; TCRdb keeps in-frame clones, though not all of them. The repertoire has about 210,000 clones, approximately 85% of them found once; the top ten carry 4% to 6%. The source material was peripheral blood. These receptors were obtained from a man in his fifties with COVID-19, enrolled during active disease.

The chain joins TRBV28 to TRBJ2-1, with 12 bases fitting TRBD2. There are 15 residues in the CDR3. Looked up from germline, CDR1 is MDHEN and CDR2 is SYDVKM. The trim removed 4 bases at V and 10 bases at J, leaving 8 bases unmatched. DNA for the CDR3: TGTGCCAGCAGTTCGCGACTAGCGGGGGCCGGCGAGCAGTTCTTC. It translates to CASSSRLAGAGEQFF.

The CDR3 reads CASSQERRQGARYGYTF. The DNA of the CDR3 is TGTGCCAGCAGCCAAGAGAGGAGACAGGGGGCCAGGTATGGCTACACCTTC. The V call is TRBV3-1 (or the pseudogene TRBV3-2), the J call TRBJ1-2, with 10 bases fitting TRBD1. Germline lookup yields CDR1 LGHDT and CDR2 YNNKEL (reference sequence). The V and J ends lost 0 bases and 5 bases, in that order; junction bases with no gene match: 9. The CDR3 sequence is 17 residues long.

V gene TRBV5-6 combines with J gene TRBJ1-1; D unclear. The V end lost 4 bases, the J end lost 3 bases, and 7 bases lay between the germline ends. Germline CDR1 reads SGHDT; CDR2 reads YYEEEE. This CDR3 is 12 amino acids long. The CDR3 sequence: CASSEQHTEAFF. The CDR3 DNA reads as TGTGCCAGCAGCGAACAGCACACTGAAGCTTTCTTT.

In this sample, this clone turned up once. This chain uses TRBV7-2 with TRBJ2-3; 8 nucleotides agree with TRBD2. Germline V gene data show CDR1 as SGHTA and CDR2 as FQGNSA. There are 16 residues in the CDR3. V was clipped by 0 bases and J by 0 bases; unmatched bases: 2. The CDR3: CASSLAGLVSTDTQYF. The CDR3 coding sequence is TGTGCCAGCAGCTTAGCGGGACTAGTAAGCACAGATACGCAGTATTTT.

The chain couples TRBV14 to TRBJ2-7, with TRBD2 as a possible D gene (6 bases). This CDR3 is built from 16 residues. Germline-derived CDR1 and CDR2 are SGHDN and FVKESK. V lost 0 bases to trimming and J lost 5 bases, with 17 bases between them. The CDR3 is CASSQDRGFGWHEQYF. The CDR3 DNA reads as TGTGCCAGCAGCCAAGATCGGGGGTTCGGATGGCACGAGCAGTACTTC.

The CDR3 sequence: CASSLDLTGVPYEKLFF. DNA of the CDR3: TGTGCCAGCAGTTTGGATCTGACAGGAGTTCCGTATGAAAAACTGTTTTTT. This chain connects TRBV6-2 or TRBV6-3 to TRBJ1-4, with D possibly TRBD1 on 6 matching bases. Germline-derived CDR1 and CDR2 are MNHEY and SVGEGT. CDR3 size: 17 residues. V was shortened by 4 bases and J by 6 bases, with 21 bases between the two germline ends.

In DNA form, the CDR3 reads TGCGCCAGCAGCTTGGAGGCGGTGAGCCATGGAGGGAATGAGCAGTTCTTC. As protein: CASSLEAVSHGGNEQFF. This rearrangement joins TRBV5-1 to TRBJ2-1; tentatively, D is TRBD2 (6 bases). Germline V CDR1 and CDR2: SGHRS, YFSETQ. V was shortened by 0 bases and J by 7 bases, with 20 bases between the two germline ends. CDR3 length equals 17 residues.

The chain links TRBV29-1 to TRBJ1-6; the match to TRBD1 covers 7 bases. The CDR3 loop spans 13 amino acids. Trimming took 6 bases from V and 5 from J; bases not matched to a gene: 4. CDR1 SQVTM and CDR2 ANQGSEA come from the germline V gene. Written as DNA, the CDR3 is TGCAGCGTCCGGACAGGAGATAATTCACCCCTCCACTTT. It is translated as CSVRTGDNSPLHF. Using reference TRBV29-1 and TRBJ1-6 for the parts outside the CDR3, the full variable domain is SAVISQKPSRDICQRGTSLTIQCQVDSQVTMMFWYRQQPGQSLTLIATANQGSEATYESGFVIDKFPISRPNLTFSTLTVSNMSPEDSSIYLCSVRTGDNSPLHFGNGTRLTVT.

The V call is TRBV6-1, the J call TRBJ2-6; TRBD2 might be the D (5 bases). Trimming cost V 3 bases and J 1 base, with 7 bases left between them. CDR1 and CDR2 (germline): MNHNS, SASEGT. CDR3 length: 15 residues. The CDR3 DNA reads as TGTGCCAGCAGTGACGGACTTTCTGGGGCCAACGTCCTGACTTTC. It translates to CASSDGLSGANVLTF.

The chain has TRBV13 and TRBJ1-6, with a tentative D call TRBD1 (6 bases). Trimming pared 8 bases from V and 10 bases from J, leaving 15 bases between. Germline V gene lookup returns CDR1 PRHDT and CDR2 FYEKMQ (reference sequence). This CDR3 region has 13 residues. In DNA, the CDR3 is TGTGCCAGCGGGAGGGGGTCTGAGTCACCCCTCCACTTT. Protein: CASGRGSESPLHF.

The rearrangement links TRBV3-1 (or the pseudogene TRBV3-2) to TRBJ1-1; D gene unclear. The germline gives CDR1 LGHDT, CDR2 YNNKEL (reference sequence). With 4 bases removed from V and 6 bases from J, the gap between germline ends came to 15 bases. The CDR3 covers 14 residues. The CDR3 nucleotides are TGTGCCAGCAGCCCCCACGCGAGGAAGGCTGAAGCTTTCTTT. This encodes CASSPHARKAEAFF.

This chain joins TRBV29-1 and TRBJ1-2, with D possibly matching TRBD1 (5 bases). Germline loops: CDR1 SQVTM, CDR2 ANQGSEA. V was pared by 1 base and J by 4 bases, with 13 bases between. The CDR3 covers 14 residues. CDR3 residues: CSVEGHRLPYGYTF. The CDR3 nucleotides are TGCAGCGTTGAAGGCCACAGGTTGCCCTATGGCTACACCTTC.

This chain uses TRBV7-9 with TRBJ1-4; 7 nucleotides align to TRBD1. The CDR3 is 16 amino acids. Germline CDR1 is SEHNR and CDR2 is FQNEAQ (reference sequence). Trimming at V came to 1 base and at J to 8 bases, leaving 10 bases not matched to a gene. CDR3 in amino acids: CASSLDTTGLTEKLFF. Written as DNA, the CDR3 is TGTGCCAGCAGCTTAGACACGACAGGGTTGACCGAAAAACTGTTTTTT.

J is TRBJ2-6 and V is TRBV5-4; weak D call: TRBD2 (6 bases). Trimming took off 3 bases at V and 0 bases at J, with 16 bases between the two ends. The CDR3 covers 18 residues. Germline V gene sequence: CDR1 SGHNT, CDR2 YYREEE (reference sequence). The CDR3 loop is CASSSTGVLSSGANVLTF. In DNA, the CDR3 is TGTGCCAGCAGCTCGACGGGGGTTCTCAGCTCTGGGGCCAACGTCCTGACTTTC.

The chain has TRBV4-1 and TRBJ2-1; 7 nucleotides line up with TRBD2. The V gene's germline CDR1 is MGHRA and CDR2 YSYEKL. J lost 0 bases, V lost 1 base, and 3 bases had no gene match. This CDR3 is built from 16 residues. CDR3: CASSQASSGSYNEQFF. The CDR3 coding sequence is TGCGCCAGCAGCCAAGCGTCTAGCGGCTCCTACAATGAGCAGTTCTTC.

The chain has TRBV18 and TRBJ1-6; no definite D call. Trimming removed 3 bases at V and 9 bases at J, with 12 bases between. The CDR3 is made up of 14 amino acids. CDR1 and CDR2 from the germline V gene are KGHSH and LQKENI. The CDR3 region has the DNA TGTGCCAGCTCACCGAGCGAAACGGGTTCACCCCTCCACTTT. This translates into CASSPSETGSPLHF.

In its sample, this clone was seen once. CDR3 sequence: CASSAGQGGSGANVLTF. DNA of the CDR3: TGTGCCAGCAGTGCTGGACAGGGTGGCTCTGGGGCCAACGTCCTGACTTTC. The chain uses TRBV2 and TRBJ2-6; 8 positions agree with TRBD1. The CDR3 runs to 17 residues. V lost 4 bases, J lost 0 bases, and 5 bases stayed unmatched. Germline loops: CDR1 SNHLY, CDR2 FYNNEI.

V and J are TRBV27 and TRBJ2-5; TRBD2 aligns across 8 bases. V shed 8 bases, J shed 5 bases, and the junction held 7 bases outside the gene matches. CDR3 length: 13 amino acids. Germline V gene data show CDR1 as MNHEY and CDR2 as SMNVEV (reference sequence). CDR3 in DNA: TGTGCCAGCGGCCCGGGGGGGTTTGAGACCCAGTACTTC. This gives the protein CASGPGGFETQYF.

The chain carries TRBV5-6 and TRBJ1-2, with a tentative D call TRBD1 (5 bases). Between the trimmed V and J ends, which lost 4 bases and 8 bases, there was a span of 12 bases. Germline V gene data show CDR1 as SGHDT and CDR2 as YYEEEE. The CDR3 is 12 residues long. CDR3 amino acids: CASSPDTKGYTF. DNA for the CDR3: TGTGCCAGCAGCCCGGACACGAAAGGCTACACCTTC.

The chain carries TRBV9 and TRBJ2-3; D might be TRBD1 (5 bases). The V gene lost 0 bases and the J gene lost 2 bases, with 7 bases spanning the gap. Germline V gene lookup returns CDR1 SGDLS and CDR2 YYNGEE. The length of the CDR3 is 14 residues. The CDR3 region has the DNA TGTGCCAGCAGCGTAGTGGGGCACACAGATACGCAGTATTTT. Protein: CASSVVGHTDTQYF.

The V and J genes are TRBV11-3 and TRBJ2-2, with no clear D. Germline values: CDR1 SGHNT, CDR2 YENEEA. The CDR3 loop spans 14 amino acids. V was shortened by 0 bases and J by 7 bases, with 9 bases between the two germline ends. DNA for the CDR3: TGTGCCAGCAGCTTAGATAGGAGCGACGGGGAGCTGTTTTTT. It yields the protein CASSLDRSDGELFF. The full variable domain, its missing parts supplied by reference TRBV11-3 and TRBJ2-2, is EAGVVQSPRYKIIEKKQPVAFWCNPISGHNTLYWYLQNLGQGPELLIRYENEEAVDDSQLPKDRFSAERLKGVDSTLKIQPAELGDSAVYLCASSLDRSDGELFFGEGSRLTVL.

The chain has TRBV19 and TRBJ2-2, with a possible D match to TRBD2 (5 bases). The CDR3 has 14 amino acids. V was trimmed by 5 bases and J by 5 bases, leaving 12 bases between them. CDR1 and CDR2 (germline): LNHDA, SQIVND (reference sequence). CDR3 DNA sequence: TGTGCCAGTAGTTTCGGTCCGGGGACCGGGGAGCTGTTTTTT. Translated, it gives CASSFGPGTGELFF.

Of note for this clone: At one end, the junction sequence differs from germline, possibly due to a read error. The V gene is TRBV6-5, the J gene TRBJ2-3, with D possibly TRBD1 on 6 matching bases. Germline V gene lookup returns CDR1 MNHEY and CDR2 SVGAGI. This CDR3 contains 12 residues. CDR3 region: CASSPPTGTQYF. CDR3 bases: TGTGCCAGCAGTCCCCCGACAGGTACGCAGTATTTT.

Remarks on this clone: The sample holds other DNA sequences that translate to the same CDR3. The rearrangement uses TRBV5-1 and TRBJ2-3; 14 nucleotides match TRBD2. Unmatched junction bases numbered 10, after V lost 4 bases and J lost 6 bases. CDR1 SGHRS and CDR2 YFSETQ come from the germline V gene. The CDR3 consists of 17 residues. CDR3 loop: CASSPLTSGGARDTQYF. The CDR3 bases are TGCGCCAGCAGCCCGCTGACTAGCGGGGGGGCTCGGGATACGCAGTATTTT. Full variable domain (remainder filled in from reference TRBV5-1 and TRBJ2-3): KAGVTQTPRYLIKTRGQQVTLSCSPISGHRSVSWYQQTPGQGLQFLFEYFSETQRNKGNFPGRFSGRQFSNSRSEMNVSTLELGDSALYLCASSPLTSGGARDTQYFGPGTRLTVL.

V usage is TRBV2 and J usage is TRBJ2-2; TRBD2 aligns across 13 bases. Germline CDR1 reads SNHLY; CDR2 reads FYNNEI. V lost 7 bases to trimming and J lost 7 bases; unmatched junction nucleotides: 6. This CDR3 spans 15 amino acids. This chain's CDR3 is CASNGLAGAIGELFF. CDR3 in DNA: TGTGCCAGCAACGGACTAGCGGGGGCGATCGGGGAGCTGTTTTTT.

The rearrangement links TRBV29-1 to TRBJ2-5; D not resolved. Germline V CDR1 and CDR2: SQVTM, ANQGSEA. CDR3 length equals 13 residues. Trimming took off 6 bases at V and 0 bases at J, with 11 bases between the two ends. CDR3 bases: TGCAGCGTAAGAGAGTCGTACCAAGAGACCCAGTACTTC. Its protein product is CSVRESYQETQYF.

V and J are TRBV5-6 and TRBJ1-2; 10 bases match TRBD1. Germline V gene sequence: CDR1 SGHDT, CDR2 YYEEEE. There are 15 residues in the CDR3. The junction had 4 bases not matched to a gene; V was cut back by 4 bases and J by 1 base. In DNA, the CDR3 is TGTGCCAGCAGCCTGGACAGGGGGTTTAACTATGGCTACACCTTC. This codes for CASSLDRGFNYGYTF.

The chain combines TRBV28 with TRBJ1-5; D is unresolved. Trimming left V 10 bases short and J 9 bases short, with 16 bases between. The CDR3 has 12 residues. Germline CDR1 and CDR2: MDHEN and SYDVKM. CDR3 DNA: TGTGCCACTAATCTAGTCCCCAGGCCCCAGCATTTT. Translated: CATNLVPRPQHF. The complete variable domain, with remaining parts taken from reference TRBV28 and TRBJ1-5, reads DVKVTQSSRYLVKRTGEKVFLECVQDMDHENMFWYRQDPGLGLRLIYFSYDVKMKEKGDIPEGYSVSREKKERFSLILESASTNQTSMYLCATNLVPRPQHFGDGTRLSIL.

CDR3 sequence: CAWSVRGLWSNQPQHF. CDR3 sequence (DNA): TGTGCCTGGAGTGTACGGGGATTGTGGAGCAATCAGCCCCAGCATTTT. The chain employs TRBV30 and TRBJ1-5; D gene unclear. Germline values: CDR1 GTSNPN, CDR2 SVGIG (reference sequence). Trimming left V 0 bases short and J 1 base short, with 13 bases between. The CDR3 spans 16 residues.

This clone was seen once. This chain links TRBV5-5 with TRBJ2-2; 7 bases agree with TRBD2. The ends lost 2 bases at V and 1 base at J; junction bases unmatched: 2. The CDR3 extends over 15 amino acids. Per germline, CDR1 SGHKS and CDR2 YYEKEE (reference sequence). This CDR3 is CASSFGGGNTGELFF. The CDR3, as DNA: TGTGCCAGCAGCTTTGGCGGGGGGAACACCGGGGAGCTGTTTTTT.